Here is one T cell receptor (beta chain) with its context. The data were obtained in a study of blood T cell repertoires in COVID-19. Whole-study context: Sites in the United States, Italy and Spain provided acute and convalescent COVID-19 samples. Sample material is recorded as cDNA or gDNA derived from T cells, B-cell-depleted T cells, or PBMCs.

V was pared by 0 bases and J by 8 bases, with 15 bases of the junction left unmatched. The germline gives CDR1 SGHTS, CDR2 YDEGEE. The CDR3 has 17 residues. Authors' data handling: Reference gene primer amplification gave nucleated cell count estimates. The assay was immunoSEQ multiplex PCR, and TCRdb's table has in-frame clones only and misses some. The V and J calls and clone size were taken over from that table, and D and trimming were inferred from the DNA. Of some 74,000 clones listed, roughly 83% are singletons. The receptor was isolated from a woman older than 75 with acute or convalescent COVID-19. The chain employs TRBV5-8 and TRBJ1-2; TRBD1 aligns across 8 bases. The sample was peripheral blood. The chain's CDR3 is CASSLEGAGQGIKGYTF. CDR3 nucleotide sequence: TGTGCCAGCAGCTTGGAGGGGGCCGGACAGGGAATTAAGGGCTACACCTTC.